The clone carrying this T cell receptor beta chain was picked up one time. Its specificity is unknown. The entry originates in a study of shared clonotypes between healthy human individuals. Broader study findings: In the sorted subsets, rarefaction showed sequencing was incomplete despite large depth.

This table comes from immunoSEQ multiplex PCR, and its TCRdb copy is limited to in-frame clones, with some not included. The sample contains about 2.1 million clones, 80% to 95% of which appear only once. Germline lookup yields CDR1 MNHEY and CDR2 SMNVEV (reference sequence). The ends lost 8 bases at V and 6 bases at J; junction bases unmatched: 5. The CDR3 runs 13 residues. The naive CD8 subset, CD45RO-negative cells positively selected for CCR7, excluded terminally differentiated effector memory CD45RA+ cells. The chain couples TRBV27 to TRBJ2-7, with 12 positions matching TRBD1. Specimen: naive CD8+ T cells from PBMCs. This TCR derives from a man younger than 35 in good health. Some clones in this sample may be carry-over from other donors' samples. CDR3 coding DNA: TGTGCCAGCTGGGACAGGGGGCCGGGCGAGCAGTACTTC. This codes for CASWDRGPGEQYF.